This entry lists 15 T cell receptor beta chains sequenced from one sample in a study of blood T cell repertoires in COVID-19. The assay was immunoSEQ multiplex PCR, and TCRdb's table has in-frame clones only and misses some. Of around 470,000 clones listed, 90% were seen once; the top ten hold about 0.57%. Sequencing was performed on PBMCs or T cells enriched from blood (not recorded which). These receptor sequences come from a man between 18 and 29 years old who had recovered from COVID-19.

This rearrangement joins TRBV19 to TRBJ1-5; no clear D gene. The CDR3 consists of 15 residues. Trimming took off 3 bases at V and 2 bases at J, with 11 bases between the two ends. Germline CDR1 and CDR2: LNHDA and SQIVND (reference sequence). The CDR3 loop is CASSMQVLGNQPQHF. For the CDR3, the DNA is TGTGCCAGTAGTATGCAGGTATTGGGCAATCAGCCCCAGCATTTT.

The CDR3 protein is CASGWGRNEKLFF. In nucleotides, the CDR3 is TGTGCCAGCGGTTGGGGGAGGAATGAAAAACTGTTTTTT. The J gene is TRBJ1-4, the V gene TRBV2, with D possibly TRBD1 on 5 matching bases. Trimming cost V 8 bases and J 5 bases, with 12 bases left between them. CDR3 length: 13 residues. Germline V lookup: CDR1 SNHLY, CDR2 FYNNEI.

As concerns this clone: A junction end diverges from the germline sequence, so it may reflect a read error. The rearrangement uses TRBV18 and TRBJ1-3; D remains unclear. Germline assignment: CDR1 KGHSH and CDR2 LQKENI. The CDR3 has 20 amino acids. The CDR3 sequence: CASSPLSASPGKYSGNTIYF. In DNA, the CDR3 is TGTGCCAGCTCTCCACTAAGCGCTTCCCCGGGGAAGTACTCTGGAAACACCATATATTTT.

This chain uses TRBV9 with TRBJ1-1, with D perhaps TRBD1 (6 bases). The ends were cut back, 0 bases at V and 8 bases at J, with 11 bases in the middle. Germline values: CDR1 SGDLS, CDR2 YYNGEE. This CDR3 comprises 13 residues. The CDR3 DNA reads TGTGCCAGCAGCGTAGCTTGGGGGACAGAAGCTTTCTTT. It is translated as CASSVAWGTEAFF.

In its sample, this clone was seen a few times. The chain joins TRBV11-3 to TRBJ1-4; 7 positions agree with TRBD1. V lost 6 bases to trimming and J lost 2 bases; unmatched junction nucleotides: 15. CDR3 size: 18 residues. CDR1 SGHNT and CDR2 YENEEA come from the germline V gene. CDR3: CASSDTGVFSSTNEKLFF. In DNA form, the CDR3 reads TGTGCCAGCAGTGATACAGGGGTCTTTTCGTCTACTAATGAAAAACTGTTTTTT.

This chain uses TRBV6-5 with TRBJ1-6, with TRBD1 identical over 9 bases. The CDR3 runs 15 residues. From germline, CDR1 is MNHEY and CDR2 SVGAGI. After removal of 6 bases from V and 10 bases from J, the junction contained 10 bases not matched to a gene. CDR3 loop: CASSPGGQGYSPLHF. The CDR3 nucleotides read TGTGCCAGCAGCCCCGGAGGACAGGGGTACTCACCCCTCCACTTT.

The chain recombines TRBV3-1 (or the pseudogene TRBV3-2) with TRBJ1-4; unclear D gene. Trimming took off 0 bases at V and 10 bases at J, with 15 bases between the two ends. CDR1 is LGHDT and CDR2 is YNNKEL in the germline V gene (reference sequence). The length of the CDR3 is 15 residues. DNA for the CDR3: TGTGCCAGCAGCCAAGATAGTGGGCCTAACGTAAAACTGTTTTTT. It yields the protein CASSQDSGPNVKLFF.

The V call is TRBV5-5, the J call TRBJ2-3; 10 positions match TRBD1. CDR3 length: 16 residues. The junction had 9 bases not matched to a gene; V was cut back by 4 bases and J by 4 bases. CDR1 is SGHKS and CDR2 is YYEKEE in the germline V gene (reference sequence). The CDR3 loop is CASSVGGTGVADTQYF. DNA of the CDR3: TGTGCCAGCAGCGTGGGGGGGACAGGGGTGGCAGATACGCAGTATTTT.

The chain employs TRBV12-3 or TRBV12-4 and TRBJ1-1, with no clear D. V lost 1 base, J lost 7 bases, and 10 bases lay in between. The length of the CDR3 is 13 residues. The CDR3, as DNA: TGTGCCAGCAGTTTAGGGCGGCAGCTTGAAGCTTTCTTT. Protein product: CASSLGRQLEAFF.

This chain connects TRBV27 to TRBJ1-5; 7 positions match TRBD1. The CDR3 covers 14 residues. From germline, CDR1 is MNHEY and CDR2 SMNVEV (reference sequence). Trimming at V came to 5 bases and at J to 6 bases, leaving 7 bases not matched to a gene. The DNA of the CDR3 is TGTGCCAGCAGTCCCCGACAGGGCAGTCAGCCCCAGCATTTT. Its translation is CASSPRQGSQPQHF.

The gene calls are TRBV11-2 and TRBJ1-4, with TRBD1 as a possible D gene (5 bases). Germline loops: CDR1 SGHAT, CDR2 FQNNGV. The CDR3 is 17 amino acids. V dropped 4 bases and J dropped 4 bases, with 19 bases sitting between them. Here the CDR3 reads CASSSHNLDSDNEKLFF. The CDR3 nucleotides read TGTGCCAGCAGCTCCCATAATTTAGACAGCGATAATGAAAAACTGTTTTTT.

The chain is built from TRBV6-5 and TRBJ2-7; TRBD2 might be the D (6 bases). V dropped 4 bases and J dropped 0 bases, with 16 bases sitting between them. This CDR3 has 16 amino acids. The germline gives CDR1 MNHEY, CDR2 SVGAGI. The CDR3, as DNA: TGTGCCAGCAGTTCAGACCCGGGAGATCTCTCCTACGAGCAGTACTTC. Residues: CASSSDPGDLSYEQYF.

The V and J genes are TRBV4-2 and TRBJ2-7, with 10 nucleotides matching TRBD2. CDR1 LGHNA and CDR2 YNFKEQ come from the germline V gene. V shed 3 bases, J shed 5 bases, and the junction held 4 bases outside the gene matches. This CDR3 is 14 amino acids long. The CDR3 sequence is CASSQDLAGDEQYF. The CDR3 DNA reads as TGTGCCAGCAGCCAGGACCTAGCGGGAGACGAGCAGTACTTC.

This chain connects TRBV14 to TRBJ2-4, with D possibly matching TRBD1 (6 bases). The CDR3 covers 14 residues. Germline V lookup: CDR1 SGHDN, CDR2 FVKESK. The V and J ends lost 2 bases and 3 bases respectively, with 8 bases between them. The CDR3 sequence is CASSQLGGKNIQYF. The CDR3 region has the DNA TGTGCCAGCAGCCAACTAGGGGGCAAAAACATTCAGTACTTC. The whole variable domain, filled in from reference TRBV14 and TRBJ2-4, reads EAGVTQFPSHSVIEKGQTVTLRCDPISGHDNLYWYRRVMGKEIKFLLHFVKESKQDESGMPNNRFLAERTGGTYSTLKVQPAELEDSGVYFCASSQLGGKNIQYFGAGTRLSVL.

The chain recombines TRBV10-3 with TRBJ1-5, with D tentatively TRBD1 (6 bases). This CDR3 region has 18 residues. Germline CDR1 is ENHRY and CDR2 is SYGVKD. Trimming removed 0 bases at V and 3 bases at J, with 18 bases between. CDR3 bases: TGTGCCATCAGTGAGTCATTATGGGGGCAAAGCCCCAATCAGCCCCAGCATTTT. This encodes CAISESLWGQSPNQPQHF.